The following is a T cell receptor (beta chain) sequence with its context. The V end was cut by 5 bases, the J end by 5 bases, with 12 bases between. Germline V gives CDR1 SNHLY, CDR2 FYNNEI. The CDR3 spans 14 residues. The sample comes from a study of human T cells and chemical hapten exposure. Study overall: For the roughly 25-week duration of the study, patients were given weekly doses of diphenylcyclopropenone on the scalp.

The time point: pre-sensitization, week 0. Treatment meaning: therapeutic diphenylcyclopropenone sensitization with weekly scalp DPC. One entry per CDR3 protein, called by TCRdb with MiXCR from the RACE reads. Of roughly 88,000 distinct CDR3 sequences in the sample, 8% to 10% were seen once. The sample here was whole blood, taken in connection with sensitization to the hapten diphenylcyclopropenone (DPC). The clonotype originates from a middle-aged woman with alopecia areata. Some clones in this sample may be carry-over from other donors' samples. The chain couples TRBV2 to TRBJ2-2; D uncertain. The CDR3 loop reads CASSLYGGTGELFF. The CDR3 nucleotides read TGTGCCAGCAGTTTGTACGGCGGAACCGGGGAGCTGTTTTTT.